These 18 T cell receptor beta chains share one sample of origin, sequenced in a study of T cells in localized non-small cell lung cancer. Profiling relied on immunoSEQ multiplex PCR, and the TCRdb table lists in-frame clones only, not all of them. Of approximately 3,100 clones listed, roughly 27% are singletons. The sample consisted of lung tumor tissue, taken before any cancer treatment. The receptor set was obtained from a male donor at least 60 years old with stage III lung adenocarcinoma.

This clone was observed a handful of times. V gene TRBV9 combines with J gene TRBJ1-6; a possible D gene is TRBD1 (5 bases). The CDR3 is 13 residues long. Trimming left V 5 bases short and J 10 bases short, with 13 bases between. Germline V gene data show CDR1 as SGDLS and CDR2 as YYNGEE. This CDR3 reads CASSEGNRSPLHF. DNA for the CDR3: TGTGCCAGCAGTGAGGGGAACAGATCACCCCTCCACTTT.

Note on this clone: The junction and the germline gene differ at one end; a read error may be behind it. V is TRBV6-8 and J is TRBJ2-7, with 8 bases fitting TRBD1. Per germline, CDR1 MNHGY and CDR2 SAAAGT. This CDR3 is built from 16 residues. The CDR3: CAISGPDRVTSYEQYF. CDR3 in DNA: TGTGCCATCAGTGGGCCGGACAGGGTAACCTCCTACGAGCAGTACTTC.

This CDR3 reads CASSVGASPRETQYF. CDR3 DNA: TGTGCCAGCAGCGTAGGAGCGAGCCCCCGGGAGACCCAGTACTTC. The V call is TRBV9, the J call TRBJ2-5; the D is unclear. V was trimmed by 0 bases and J by 5 bases, leaving 14 bases between them. The CDR3 covers 15 residues. The germline V gene encodes CDR1 SGDLS and CDR2 YYNGEE.

This clone was seen more than once but under ten times. CDR3 region: CAWSVGLLSGNTIYF. The CDR3 DNA sequence: TGTGCCTGGAGTGTAGGACTCCTCTCTGGAAACACCATATATTTT. V usage is TRBV30 and J usage is TRBJ1-3; D unresolved. CDR1 is GTSNPN, CDR2 SVGIG, per germline (reference sequence). Trimming shortened V by 0 bases and J by 0 bases, and 9 bases separated the two germline ends. This CDR3 comprises 15 residues.

This clone has more than one count but fewer than ten. The rearrangement links TRBV9 to TRBJ2-7, with TRBD2 matching over 10 bases. Trimming at V came to 4 bases and at J to 2 bases, leaving 6 bases not matched to a gene. The CDR3 is made up of 15 amino acids. CDR1 SGDLS and CDR2 YYNGEE come from the germline V gene. CDR3 loop: CASSRSSGGAYEQYF. DNA of the CDR3: TGTGCCAGCAGCCGATCTAGCGGGGGAGCCTACGAGCAGTACTTC.

This clone was observed a few times. The chain carries TRBV9 and TRBJ2-3; TRBD1 matches 7 bases. Germline loops: CDR1 SGDLS, CDR2 YYNGEE. J gave up 4 bases and V 5 bases, and 10 bases lay outside the gene matches. CDR3 length: 15 residues. CDR3 sequence reads: CASSSEGADADTQYF. The CDR3, as DNA: TGTGCCAGCAGTTCAGAGGGGGCGGACGCAGATACGCAGTATTTT.

This chain connects TRBV19 to TRBJ2-7; D might be TRBD2 (6 bases). The V and J ends lost 2 bases and 7 bases respectively, with 24 bases between them. There are 17 residues in the CDR3. Germline CDR1 reads LNHDA; CDR2 reads SQIVND (reference sequence). The CDR3 sequence is CASSIPGSGAVCREQYF. The CDR3 DNA reads TGTGCCAGTAGTATACCTGGTTCGGGAGCTGTGTGTAGAGAGCAGTACTTC. Using reference TRBV19 and TRBJ2-7 for the parts outside the CDR3, the full variable domain is DGGITQSPKYLFRKEGQNVTLSCEQNLNHDAMYWYRQDPGQGLRLIYYSQIVNDFQKGDIAEGYSVSREKKESFPLTVTSAQKNPTAFYLCASSIPGSGAVCREQYFGPGTRLTVT.

This chain uses TRBV11-3 with TRBJ1-4; 8 bases match TRBD1. Losses at the gene ends were 4 bases for V and 7 bases for J; bases not matched to a gene: 8. This CDR3 spans 15 amino acids. Germline values: CDR1 SGHNT, CDR2 YENEEA. The CDR3 reads CASSSRTGTGEKLFF. The DNA for the CDR3 is TGTGCCAGCAGCTCCCGGACAGGGACAGGTGAAAAACTGTTTTTT.

This clone appeared a few times. The rearrangement joins TRBV30 to TRBJ1-5; 7 nucleotides match TRBD1. Germline V CDR1 and CDR2: GTSNPN, SVGIG (reference sequence). After removal of 4 bases from V and 5 bases from J, the junction contained 5 bases not matched to a gene. The CDR3 sequence is 13 residues long. The CDR3, as DNA: TGTGCCTGGACCCCAGACAGGGATCAGCCCCAGCATTTT. As protein: CAWTPDRDQPQHF. Full variable domain (rest looked up from reference TRBV30 and TRBJ1-5): SQTIHQWPATLVQPVGSPLSLECTVEGTSNPNLYWYRQAAGRGLQLLFYSVGIGQISSEVPQNLSASRPQDRQFILSSKKLLLSDSGFYLCAWTPDRDQPQHFGDGTRLSIL.

The rearrangement joins TRBV19 to TRBJ2-2; 9 positions agree with TRBD1. The CDR3 length is 17 residues. Germline lookup yields CDR1 LNHDA and CDR2 SQIVND (reference sequence). V trimming: 4 bases; J trimming: 4 bases; junction bases outside the gene matches: 10. The CDR3 sequence is CASSTNTGQGPTGELFF. The CDR3 bases are TGTGCCAGTAGTACTAATACGGGACAGGGACCCACCGGGGAGCTGTTTTTT.

This clone has only a few counts. This chain joins TRBV28 and TRBJ2-2; 8 bases align to TRBD1. This CDR3 is built from 16 residues. The germline V gene encodes CDR1 MDHEN and CDR2 SYDVKM. J was trimmed by 0 bases and V by 8 bases; bases with no gene match: 8. The CDR3 is CASGGPDRANTGELFF. The CDR3 coding sequence is TGTGCCAGCGGGGGCCCGGACAGGGCGAACACCGGGGAGCTGTTTTTT. Full variable domain (missing parts from reference TRBV28 and TRBJ2-2): DVKVTQSSRYLVKRTGEKVFLECVQDMDHENMFWYRQDPGLGLRLIYFSYDVKMKEKGDIPEGYSVSREKKERFSLILESASTNQTSMYLCASGGPDRANTGELFFGEGSRLTVL.

The chain joins TRBV4-1 to TRBJ1-2; 7 bases fit TRBD1. The CDR3 loop spans 15 amino acids. Germline CDR1 and CDR2: MGHRA and YSYEKL. V was pared by 1 base and J by 4 bases, with 6 bases of the junction left unmatched. The DNA of the CDR3 is TGCGCCAGCAGCCAAGGAGGGACAGCAGCCTATGGCTACACCTTC. This encodes CASSQGGTAAYGYTF.

This sequence joins TRBV14 and TRBJ2-3; D gene unclear. This CDR3 spans 12 amino acids. CDR1 and CDR2 from the germline V gene are SGHDN and FVKESK. Trimming stripped 1 base from V and 7 bases from J, with 6 bases between. CDR3 protein: CASSQGGNTQYF. The CDR3 nucleotides read TGTGCCAGCAGCCAAGGGGGAAATACGCAGTATTTT.

This chain connects TRBV6-8 to TRBJ2-7; a weak D match, TRBD2 (6 bases). Looked up from germline, CDR1 is MNHGY and CDR2 is SAAAGT. The CDR3 length is 13 residues. V dropped 11 bases and J dropped 3 bases, with 17 bases sitting between them. CDR3 nucleotides: TGTGCCGGAGGCCGGGACTCGAACTACGAGCAGTACTTC. Its translation is CAGGRDSNYEQYF.

By frequency in the sample, this clone is large. The chain couples TRBV19 to TRBJ1-1; D unclear. V shed 3 bases and J shed 6 bases, with 11 bases lying between them. The V gene's germline CDR1 is LNHDA and CDR2 SQIVND (reference sequence). The CDR3 consists of 13 residues. CDR3 amino acids: CASSIGRAAEAFF. CDR3 DNA: TGTGCCAGTAGTATTGGGAGAGCGGCTGAAGCTTTCTTT. The whole variable domain, filled in from reference TRBV19 and TRBJ1-1, reads DGGITQSPKYLFRKEGQNVTLSCEQNLNHDAMYWYRQDPGQGLRLIYYSQIVNDFQKGDIAEGYSVSREKKESFPLTVTSAQKNPTAFYLCASSIGRAAEAFFGQGTRLTVV.

This clone ranks as medium-sized (0.01 to 0.1%). V gene TRBV11-3 combines with J gene TRBJ2-3; D is tentatively TRBD1 or TRBD2 (5 bases each). This CDR3 comprises 14 residues. Germline CDR1 SGHNT, CDR2 YENEEA. V was cut by 1 base and J by 2 bases, with 7 bases left in between. This CDR3 reads CASSLGGNTDTQYF. The CDR3 DNA sequence: TGTGCCAGCAGCTTAGGGGGGAACACAGATACGCAGTATTTT.

This chain connects TRBV9 to TRBJ1-2; 9 bases are shared with TRBD1. Trimming at V came to 7 bases and at J to 7 bases, leaving 11 bases not matched to a gene. Germline-derived CDR1 and CDR2 are SGDLS and YYNGEE. This CDR3 is 14 amino acids long. This chain's CDR3 is CASDSTGGSGGYTF. CDR3 nucleotides: TGTGCCAGCGATTCGACAGGGGGTAGTGGTGGCTACACCTTC.

The sample holds a few counts of this clone. V gene TRBV28 combines with J gene TRBJ2-7; the match to TRBD2 covers 7 bases. V trimming: 1 base; J trimming: 1 base; junction bases outside the gene matches: 16. The CDR3 length is 19 residues. In germline, CDR1 is MDHEN, CDR2 SYDVKM. The CDR3 DNA reads as TGTGCCAGCAGTTTATCCCCCCTCTGGCGGGAGAAGCCATCCTACGAGCAGTACTTC. Encoded protein: CASSLSPLWREKPSYEQYF.